This is a list of T cell receptor beta chains from one sample in a study of breast tumors, draining lymph nodes, adjacent tissues. MiXCR was run by TCRdb on the multiplex PCR reads, yielding one entry per CDR3 protein. The sample shows roughly 120,000 distinct CDR3 sequences, 20% of them seen only once. The sample comprised axillary lymph node tissue. The receptors here all came from a female donor with breast cancer. Some clones in this sample may be carry-over from other donors' samples. The CDR3 runs from the conserved cysteine through the conserved F or W. A D gene is named only where the DNA matches it firmly. Some rows mark clone size as missing; the rest say once, few, many or name a class of expanded clone.

length: 15
V: TRBV20-1
D: TRBD2
size: many
J: TRBJ2-3
CDR3: CSAMLAGGPGDTQYF
DNA: TGCAGTGCCATGTTAGCGGGGGGGCCGGGAGATACGCAGTATTTT

length: 13
V: TRBV28
D: NA
size: few
J: TRBJ1-6
CDR3: CASTDSANSPLHF
DNA: TGTGCCAGCACCGACAGTGCAAATTCACCCCTCCACTTT

length: 15
V: TRBV28
D: TRBD2
size: NA
J: TRBJ2-1
CDR3: CASRTGTSGMNEQFF
DNA: TGTGCCAGCCGGACCGGGACTAGCGGGATGAATGAGCAGTTCTTC

length: 15
V: TRBV7-8
D: TRBD1
size: many
J: TRBJ2-1
CDR3: CASSLGQGYYNEQFF
DNA: TGTGCCAGCAGCTTAGGACAGGGGTACTACAATGAGCAGTTCTTC

length: 15
V: TRBV5-1
D: TRBD2
size: many
J: TRBJ2-1
CDR3: CASSLTSARSNEQFF
DNA: TGCGCCAGCAGCTTGACTAGCGCCAGAAGCAATGAGCAGTTCTTC

length: 13
V: TRBV5-1
D: NA
size: many
J: TRBJ1-2
CDR3: CASSLPEAYGYTF
DNA: TGCGCCAGCAGCTTGCCAGAGGCCTATGGCTACACCTTC

length: 12
V: TRBV6-1
D: NA
size: many
J: TRBJ2-1
CDR3: CASRAGAGEQFF
DNA: TGTGCCAGCAGGGCCGGCGCCGGTGAGCAGTTCTTC

length: 14
V: TRBV5-1
D: NA
size: many
J: TRBJ1-3
CDR3: CASSAGLGGNTIYF
DNA: TGCGCCAGCAGCGCGGGACTAGGGGGAAACACCATATATTTT

length: 14
V: TRBV2
D: TRBD2
size: many
J: TRBJ2-3
CDR3: CASGERGSSDTQYF
DNA: TGTGCCAGCGGGGAGCGGGGGTCTTCAGATACGCAGTATTTT

length: 15
V: TRBV9
D: TRBD1
size: few
J: TRBJ2-2
CDR3: CASSAHRGKTGELFF
DNA: TGTGCCAGCAGCGCTCACAGGGGGAAGACCGGGGAGCTGTTTTTT

length: 15
V: TRBV6-2/TRBV6-3
D: NA
size: NA
J: TRBJ2-5
CDR3: CASSPGGQYQETQYF
DNA: TGTGCCAGCAGCCCCGGGGGGCAGTACCAAGAGACCCAGTACTTC

length: 15
V: TRBV4-2
D: TRBD2
size: many
J: TRBJ2-7
CDR3: CASSLTSGPHYEQYF
DNA: TGTGCCAGCAGCCTTACTAGCGGCCCACACTACGAGCAGTACTTC

length: 14
V: TRBV6-1
D: NA
size: many
J: TRBJ1-3
CDR3: CASSGGVSGNTIYF
DNA: TGTGCCAGCAGTGGAGGGGTCTCTGGAAACACCATATATTTT

length: 16
V: TRBV20-1
D: TRBD2
size: many
J: TRBJ2-7
CDR3: CSATKTQTSGGYEQYF
DNA: TGCAGTGCTACCAAAACCCAGACTAGCGGGGGCTACGAGCAGTACTTC

length: 14
V: TRBV19
D: TRBD1
size: many
J: TRBJ1-5
CDR3: CASSSTGAGKPQHF
DNA: TGTGCCAGTAGTTCGACAGGGGCCGGGAAGCCCCAGCATTTT

length: 14
V: TRBV4-1
D: NA
size: many
J: TRBJ1-4
CDR3: CASSQEGGWEKLFF
DNA: TGCGCCAGCAGCCAGGAGGGAGGGTGGGAAAAACTGTTTTTT

length: 15
V: TRBV20-1
D: TRBD2
size: many
J: TRBJ2-3
CDR3: CSAPRLAGSTDTQYF
DNA: TGCAGTGCTCCCCGACTAGCGGGGAGCACAGATACGCAGTATTTT

length: 14
V: TRBV28
D: NA
size: few
J: TRBJ2-7
CDR3: CASSFALASYEQYF
DNA: TGTGCCAGCAGTTTTGCCCTAGCGAGTTACGAGCAGTACTTC

length: 17
V: TRBV3-1
D: TRBD2
size: many
J: TRBJ2-3
CDR3: CASSQRSGRRNTDTQYF
DNA: TGTGCCAGCAGCCAACGGAGCGGGAGACGAAACACAGATACGCAGTATTTT

length: 16
V: TRBV2
D: NA
size: many
J: TRBJ2-1
CDR3: CASSELGQSSSNEQFF
DNA: TGTGCCAGCAGTGAGTTAGGACAGTCAAGTTCCAATGAGCAGTTCTTC

length: 15
V: TRBV5-4
D: TRBD1
size: many
J: TRBJ2-7
CDR3: CASSLPGQSIYEQYF
DNA: TGTGCCAGCAGCTTACCGGGACAGAGCATCTACGAGCAGTACTTC

length: 11
V: TRBV12-3/TRBV12-4
D: NA
size: many
J: TRBJ2-1
CDR3: CASSQQDEQFF
DNA: TGTGCCAGCAGTCAACAAGATGAGCAGTTCTTC

length: 17
V: TRBV7-3
D: NA
size: many
J: TRBJ2-1
CDR3: CASSPGGGAATYNEQFF
DNA: TGTGCCAGCAGCCCGGGAGGGGGCGCAGCAACCTACAATGAGCAGTTCTTC

length: 11
V: TRBV20-1
D: NA
size: many
J: TRBJ2-3
CDR3: CSASSPDTQYF
DNA: TGCAGTGCTAGTAGTCCCGATACGCAGTATTTT

length: 14
V: TRBV10-3
D: TRBD1
size: many
J: TRBJ2-7
CDR3: CAIMGQGSSYEQYF
DNA: TGTGCCATTATGGGACAGGGGAGCTCCTACGAGCAGTACTTC

length: 16
V: TRBV3-1
D: TRBD2
size: NA
J: TRBJ2-2
CDR3: CASSQLTGLAIGELFF
DNA: TGTGCCAGCAGCCAATTAACGGGACTAGCGATCGGGGAGCTGTTTTTT

length: 14
V: TRBV11-2
D: NA
size: many
J: TRBJ2-7
CDR3: CASSFYSGTYEQYF
DNA: TGTGCCAGCAGCTTTTATTCTGGGACCTACGAGCAGTACTTC

length: 15
V: TRBV6-1
D: NA
size: NA
J: TRBJ2-3
CDR3: CASSGQPLVADTKYF
DNA: TGTGCCAGCAGTGGGCAGCCCCTGGTTGCAGATACGAAGTATTTT

length: 16
V: TRBV30
D: NA
size: NA
J: TRBJ2-1
CDR3: CAWSALGSGSYNGQFF
DNA: TGTGCCTGGAGTGCCCTTGGGTCGGGAAGCTACAATGGGCAGTTCTTC

length: 15
V: TRBV5-1
D: NA
size: few
J: TRBJ2-6
CDR3: CASSLVESGANVLTF
DNA: TGCGCCAGCAGCTTGGTCGAATCTGGGGCCAACGTCCTGACTTTC

length: 16
V: TRBV30
D: TRBD2
size: NA
J: TRBJ2-2
CDR3: CAWNHPGLANTGELFF
DNA: TGTGCCTGGAACCATCCGGGACTAGCGAACACCGGGGAGCTGTTTTTT

length: 13
V: TRBV5-1
D: NA
size: many
J: TRBJ2-1
CDR3: CASSSSGDNEQFF
DNA: TGCGCCAGCAGCTCCTCGGGGGACAATGAGCAGTTCTTC

length: 14
V: TRBV20-1
D: TRBD1
size: many
J: TRBJ2-5
CDR3: CSLARDRVRETQYF
DNA: TGCAGTCTCGCCCGGGACAGGGTCAGAGAGACCCAGTACTTC

length: 14
V: TRBV20-1
D: NA
size: many
J: TRBJ2-7
CDR3: CSALGPLSSYEQYF
DNA: TGCAGTGCACTTGGACCCCTGAGCTCCTACGAGCAGTACTTC

length: 16
V: TRBV6-2/TRBV6-3
D: NA
size: NA
J: TRBJ2-2
CDR3: CASSRTGDINTGELFF
DNA: TGTGCCAGCAGTCGCACAGGAGACATAAACACCGGGGAGCTGTTTTTT

length: 15
V: TRBV28
D: NA
size: NA
J: TRBJ2-3
CDR3: CASSLGTAVRDTQYF
DNA: TGTGCCAGCAGTCTAGGGACTGCCGTTAGGGATACGCAGTATTTT

length: 17
V: TRBV3-1
D: TRBD1
size: many
J: TRBJ2-5
CDR3: CASSQVVPTGVLETQYF
DNA: TGTGCCAGCAGCCAAGTCGTCCCTACAGGGGTCCTGGAGACCCAGTACTTC

length: 15
V: TRBV20-1
D: TRBD1
size: many
J: TRBJ1-6
CDR3: CSVGDRVADNSPLHF
DNA: TGCAGTGTGGGGGACAGGGTAGCGGATAATTCACCCCTCCACTTT

length: 14
V: TRBV2
D: TRBD1
size: many
J: TRBJ2-2
CDR3: CASRDRVPTGELFF
DNA: TGTGCCAGCCGGGACAGGGTGCCCACCGGGGAGCTGTTTTTT

length: 17
V: TRBV4-2
D: NA
size: NA
J: TRBJ2-5
CDR3: CAGSQERSGIVLETQYF
DNA: TGTGCCGGCAGCCAAGAAAGGTCAGGGATTGTGCTGGAGACCCAGTACTTC

length: 13
V: TRBV7-9
D: NA
size: many
J: TRBJ2-5
CDR3: CASSRQAQETQYF
DNA: TGTGCCAGCAGTCGACAGGCCCAAGAGACCCAGTACTTC

length: 15
V: TRBV20-1
D: TRBD1
size: many
J: TRBJ2-7
CDR3: CSAKSGTGSPYEQYF
DNA: TGCAGTGCTAAGTCCGGGACAGGGAGTCCCTACGAGCAGTACTTC

length: 15
V: TRBV7-2
D: NA
size: medium-sized
J: TRBJ2-7
CDR3: CASSLYSQSTYEQYF
DNA: TGTGCCAGCAGCTTATACAGCCAATCCACCTACGAGCAGTACTTC